These 9 T cell receptor beta chains originate from one sample sequenced in a study of blood T cells in healthy people across ages. The second PCR ran roughly 7 to 12 cycles with a sample-barcoded 5' primer and J-beta primers. A single record per CDR3 protein comes from TCRdb applying MiXCR to the 5' RACE reads. The sample holds approximately 800,000 distinct CDR3 sequences; approximately 25% are singletons and the top ten take under 4%. These data are also associated with another study on T cells of mothers and their children.

The specimen was blood. The receptors derive from a boy between 10 and 17 years old in good health.

V is TRBV12-3 or TRBV12-4 and J is TRBJ2-3; possibly TRBD2 for D (5 bases). The CDR3 sequence is 14 residues long. V lost 6 bases and J lost 5, with 15 bases in between. CDR3 loop: CASSRDSPGDTQYF. The CDR3 coding sequence is TGTGCCAGCAGCCGGGATTCCCCGGGAGATACGCAGTATTTT.

V usage is TRBV7-9 and J usage is TRBJ2-1; 8 bases agree with TRBD2. V was pared by 5 bases and J by 4 bases, with 10 bases of the junction left unmatched. This CDR3 is built from 16 residues. Germline CDR1 SEHNR, CDR2 FQNEAQ (reference sequence). CDR3 coding DNA: TGTGCCAGCAGCCTAGGTTTGCGGGGGGTTTACAATGAGCAGTTCTTC. It is translated as CASSLGLRGVYNEQFF.

The chain is built from TRBV20-1 and TRBJ2-5; D not certain. Gene TRBJ2-7 matches the end of the DNA better, so the J call may be wrong. The V gene's germline CDR1 is DFQATT and CDR2 SNEGSKA (reference sequence). The CDR3 loop spans 15 amino acids. This CDR3 is CSAHKTTQSPYEQYF. CDR3 bases: TGCAGTGCTCACAAAACGACGCAAAGCCCCTACGAGCAGTACTTC.

The chain joins TRBV6-1 to TRBJ2-1, with 11 positions matching TRBD1. Per germline, CDR1 MNHNS and CDR2 SASEGT. The CDR3 loop spans 17 amino acids. Unmatched junction bases numbered 20, after V lost 11 bases and J lost 8 bases. The CDR3 sequence: CAAPSGRTGGDLYEQFF. The CDR3 DNA reads TGTGCCGCCCCCAGTGGGCGGACAGGGGGCGATCTTTATGAGCAGTTCTTC.

This clonotype was detected a few times. The chain couples TRBV28 to TRBJ2-7; TRBD1 might be the D (6 bases). V lost 6 bases and J lost 2, with 14 bases in between. Germline-derived CDR1 and CDR2 are MDHEN and SYDVKM. The CDR3 covers 14 residues. Written as DNA, the CDR3 is TGTGCCAGCAGAAGGAGCAGGGGTCCCTACGAGCAGTACTTC. Translated: CASRRSRGPYEQYF.

The chain links TRBV20-1 to TRBJ2-7, with 8 bases matching TRBD2. After removal of 5 bases from V and 3 bases from J, the junction contained 6 bases not matched to a gene. Per the germline V gene, CDR1 is DFQATT and CDR2 is SNEGSKA (reference sequence). The CDR3 contains 13 residues. The CDR3 sequence: CSAQRENFYEQYF. The DNA for the CDR3 is TGCAGTGCTCAGCGGGAGAATTTCTACGAGCAGTACTTC.

The chain has TRBV15 and TRBJ1-1; D perhaps matches TRBD1 (6 bases). Germline CDR1 and CDR2: LNHNV and YYDKDF (reference sequence). The CDR3 runs to 15 residues. The V end was cut by 5 bases, the J end by 2 bases, with 15 bases between. CDR3 DNA sequence: TGTGCCACCAGCCCCCCCGGGACACCCAACACTGAAGCTTTCTTT. Translation gives CATSPPGTPNTEAFF.

This clonotype was counted a few times. The chain is built from TRBV12-3 or TRBV12-4 and TRBJ2-3, with 8 bases aligning to TRBD2. There are 15 residues in the CDR3. Losses at the gene ends were 5 bases for V and 3 bases for J; bases not matched to a gene: 7. The CDR3 DNA is TGTGCCAGCAGTAACAGGACTAGCCGGACAGATACGCAGTATTTT. Protein: CASSNRTSRTDTQYF.

The rearrangement joins TRBV4-3 to TRBJ2-1; 7 positions match TRBD2. The CDR3 extends over 16 amino acids. The ends lost 2 bases at V and 2 bases at J; junction bases unmatched: 6. Looked up from germline, CDR1 is LGHNA and CDR2 is YSLEER. The CDR3 here is CASSQPSRGTYNEQFF. DNA of the CDR3: TGCGCCAGCAGCCAACCCTCGCGGGGGACCTACAATGAGCAGTTCTTC.